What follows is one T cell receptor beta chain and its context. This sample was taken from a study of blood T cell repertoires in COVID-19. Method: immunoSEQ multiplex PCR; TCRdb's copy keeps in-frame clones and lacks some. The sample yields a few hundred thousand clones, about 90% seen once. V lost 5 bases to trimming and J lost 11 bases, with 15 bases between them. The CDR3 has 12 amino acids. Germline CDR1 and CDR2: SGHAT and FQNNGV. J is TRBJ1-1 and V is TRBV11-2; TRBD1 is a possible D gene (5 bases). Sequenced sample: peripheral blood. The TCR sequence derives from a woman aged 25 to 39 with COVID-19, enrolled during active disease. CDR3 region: CASSPDGGLAFF. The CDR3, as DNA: TGTGCCAGCAGCCCCGACGGGGGGTTGGCTTTCTTT.